The T cell receptor (beta chain) under discussion was sequenced for a study of beta chain features in type 1 diabetes. Expressed TCRB transcripts were sequenced because the isolated RNA had all been reverse transcribed beforehand. Clones were read by immunoSEQ multiplex PCR, and TCRdb kept only the in-frame ones, dropping some. The table includes roughly 38,000 clones, about 68% detected once. This clone was observed a few times. Its antigen is not known. General study findings and limits: Shorter TCRB CDR3s, moderately but significantly so, were found in Type 1 diabetes patients in all four CD4+ subsets.

Looked up from germline, CDR1 is MGHRA and CDR2 is YSYEKL. V was clipped by 1 base and J by 6 bases, with 15 bases between them. The length of the CDR3 is 15 residues. This receptor was obtained from a young man with type 1 diabetes. Some clones in this sample may be carry-over from other donors' samples. The sequenced sample was Tregs from blood. The genes are TRBV4-1 and TRBJ1-2, with D possibly being TRBD1 (6 bases). The CDR3 loop is CASSQGDRPQNGYTF. The CDR3 coding sequence is TGCGCCAGCAGCCAAGGCGACAGGCCCCAGAATGGCTACACCTTC.